The source of this T cell receptor (beta chain) is a study of T cell repertoires in cytomegalovirus infection. In germline, CDR1 is SEHNR, CDR2 FQNEAQ (reference sequence). This CDR3 region has 17 residues. V lost 5 bases, J lost 0 bases, and 10 bases stayed unmatched. TCRdb processed the reads anew with MiXCR; each CDR3 protein has one entry. The data show 450,000 to 650,000 distinct CDR3 sequences, roughly 42% seen once. Note on this clonotype: Its antigen is unknown.

The source was cultured PBMCs, collected from culture after CMV antigen stimulation. The TCR sequence derives from a human donor in good health (CMV status not recorded). Some clones in this sample may be carry-over from other donors' samples. V and J are TRBV7-9 and TRBJ2-3, with 8 bases identical to TRBD2. The CDR3 DNA is TGTGCCAGCAGCACCAGGACTAGCCGAAATAGCACAGATACGCAGTATTTT. This translates into CASSTRTSRNSTDTQYF.